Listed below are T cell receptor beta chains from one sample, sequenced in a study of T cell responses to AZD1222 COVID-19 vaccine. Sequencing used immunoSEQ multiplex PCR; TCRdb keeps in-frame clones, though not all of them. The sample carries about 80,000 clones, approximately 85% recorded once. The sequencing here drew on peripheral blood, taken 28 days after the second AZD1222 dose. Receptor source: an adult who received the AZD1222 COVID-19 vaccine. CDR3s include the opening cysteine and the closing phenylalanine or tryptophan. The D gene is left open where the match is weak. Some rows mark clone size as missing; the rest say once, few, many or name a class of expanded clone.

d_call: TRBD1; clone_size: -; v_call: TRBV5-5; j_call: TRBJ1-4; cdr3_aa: CASSSDRVLDEKLFF; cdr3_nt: TGTGCCAGCAGCTCGGACAGGGTTCTAGATGAAAAACTGTTTTTT
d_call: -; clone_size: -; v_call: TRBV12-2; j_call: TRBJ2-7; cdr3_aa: CASRLRTRSPYEQYF; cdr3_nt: TGTGCAAGTCGCTTAAGGACACGGTCCCCCTACGAGCAGTACTTC
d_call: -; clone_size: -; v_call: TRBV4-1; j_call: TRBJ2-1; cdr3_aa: CASSLRTWENSYNEQFF; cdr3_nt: TGCGCCAGCAGCTTACGGACCTGGGAAAACTCCTACAATGAGCAGTTCTTC
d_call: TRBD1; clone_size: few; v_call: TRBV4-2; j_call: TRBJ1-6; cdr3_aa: CASSLSPTGMGISPLHF; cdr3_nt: TGTGCCAGCAGCCTTTCCCCGACAGGGATGGGGATTTCACCCCTCCACTTT
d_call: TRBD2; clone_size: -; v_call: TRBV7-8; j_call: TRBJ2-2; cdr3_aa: CASSLVSAGGFTGELFF; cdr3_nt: TGTGCCAGCAGCTTAGTCTCTGCGGGGGGTTTCACCGGGGAGCTGTTTTTT
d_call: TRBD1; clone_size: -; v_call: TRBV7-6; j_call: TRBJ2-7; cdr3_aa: CASSPRDRSYEQYF; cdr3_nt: TGTGCCAGCAGCCCGCGGGACAGGTCCTACGAGCAGTACTTC
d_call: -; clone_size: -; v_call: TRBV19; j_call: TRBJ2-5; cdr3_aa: CASSITGVQETQYF; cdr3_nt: TGTGCCAGTAGTATCACCGGGGTCCAAGAGACCCAGTACTTC
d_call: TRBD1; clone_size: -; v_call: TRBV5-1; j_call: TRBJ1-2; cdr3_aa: CASSLSGDRGLDYGYTF; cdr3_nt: TGCGCCAGCAGCTTGTCGGGGGACAGGGGGCTTGACTATGGCTACACCTTC
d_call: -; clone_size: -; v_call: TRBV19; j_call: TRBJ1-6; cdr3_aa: CASSGGTYNSPLHF; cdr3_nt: TGTGCCAGTAGTGGCGGGACCTATAATTCACCCCTCCACTTT
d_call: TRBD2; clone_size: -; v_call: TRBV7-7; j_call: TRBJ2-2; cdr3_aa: CASSLSSGDTGELFF; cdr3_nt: TGTGCTAGCAGCTTGTCTAGCGGGGACACCGGGGAGCTGTTTTTT
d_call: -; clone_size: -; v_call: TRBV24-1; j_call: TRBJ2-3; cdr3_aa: CATSDYRGRFTDTQYF; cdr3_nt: TGTGCCACCAGTGATTACCGGGGACGATTCACAGATACGCAGTATTTT
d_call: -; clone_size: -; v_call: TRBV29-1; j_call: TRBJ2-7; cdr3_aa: CSVAVSTYEQYF; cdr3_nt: TGCAGCGTTGCGGTCAGCACCTACGAGCAGTACTTC
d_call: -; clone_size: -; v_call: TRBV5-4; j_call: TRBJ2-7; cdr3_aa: CASSHLAQGGEQYF; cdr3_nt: TGTGCCAGCAGCCACCTAGCGCAGGGCGGCGAGCAGTACTTC
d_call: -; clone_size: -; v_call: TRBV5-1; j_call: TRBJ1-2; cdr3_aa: CASSLVGNERNGYTF; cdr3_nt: TGCGCCAGCAGCTTGGTAGGGAACGAGCGGAATGGCTACACCTTC
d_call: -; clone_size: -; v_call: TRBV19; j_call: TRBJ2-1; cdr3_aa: CASSILGQLSSYNEQFF; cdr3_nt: TGTGCCAGTAGTATTCTGGGTCAGCTCAGCTCCTACAATGAGCAGTTCTTC
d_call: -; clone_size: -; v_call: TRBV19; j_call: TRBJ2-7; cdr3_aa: CASSTPGVSYEQYF; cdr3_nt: TGTGCCAGTAGTACTCCAGGGGTTAGTTACGAGCAGTACTTC
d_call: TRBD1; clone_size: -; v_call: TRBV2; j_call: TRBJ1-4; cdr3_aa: CASREDRVGEKLFF; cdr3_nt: TGTGCCAGCAGGGAAGACAGGGTTGGTGAAAAACTGTTTTTT